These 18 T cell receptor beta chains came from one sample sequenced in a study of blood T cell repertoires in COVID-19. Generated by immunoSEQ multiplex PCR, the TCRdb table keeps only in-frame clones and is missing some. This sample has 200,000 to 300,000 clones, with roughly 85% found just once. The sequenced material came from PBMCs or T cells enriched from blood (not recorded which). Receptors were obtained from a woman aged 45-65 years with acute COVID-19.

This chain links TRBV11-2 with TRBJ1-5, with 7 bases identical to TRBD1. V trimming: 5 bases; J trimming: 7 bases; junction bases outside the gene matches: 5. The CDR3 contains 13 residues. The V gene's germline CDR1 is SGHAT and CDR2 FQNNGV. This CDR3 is CASSTGVWQPQHF. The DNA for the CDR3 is TGTGCCAGCAGCACAGGGGTATGGCAGCCCCAGCATTTT.

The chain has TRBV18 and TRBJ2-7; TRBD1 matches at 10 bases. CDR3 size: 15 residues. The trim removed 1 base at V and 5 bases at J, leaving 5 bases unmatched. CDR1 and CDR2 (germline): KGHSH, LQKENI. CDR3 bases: TGTGCCAGCTCACCACTGGGGACAGGGGTGGACGAGCAGTACTTC. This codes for CASSPLGTGVDEQYF.

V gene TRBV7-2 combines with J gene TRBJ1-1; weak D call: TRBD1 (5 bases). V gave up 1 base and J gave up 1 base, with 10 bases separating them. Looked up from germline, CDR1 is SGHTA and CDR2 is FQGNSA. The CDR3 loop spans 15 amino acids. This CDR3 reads CASSLVGQRNTEAFF. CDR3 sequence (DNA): TGTGCCAGCAGCTTAGTGGGGCAGAGGAACACTGAAGCTTTCTTT.

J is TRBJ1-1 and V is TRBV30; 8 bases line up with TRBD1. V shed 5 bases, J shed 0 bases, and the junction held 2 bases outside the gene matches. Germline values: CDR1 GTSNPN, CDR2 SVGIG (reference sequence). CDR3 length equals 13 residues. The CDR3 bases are TGTGCCTGGGACAGGGGCCTGAACACTGAAGCTTTCTTT. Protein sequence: CAWDRGLNTEAFF.

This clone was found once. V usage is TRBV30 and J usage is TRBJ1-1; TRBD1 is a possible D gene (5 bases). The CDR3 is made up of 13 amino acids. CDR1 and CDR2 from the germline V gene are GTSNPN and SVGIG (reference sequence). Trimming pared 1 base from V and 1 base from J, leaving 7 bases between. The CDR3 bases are TGTGCCTGGAGTGGCCAGGGGAACACTGAAGCTTTCTTT. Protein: CAWSGQGNTEAFF. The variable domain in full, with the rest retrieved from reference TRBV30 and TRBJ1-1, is SQTIHQWPATLVQPVGSPLSLECTVEGTSNPNLYWYRQAAGRGLQLLFYSVGIGQISSEVPQNLSASRPQDRQFILSSKKLLLSDSGFYLCAWSGQGNTEAFFGQGTRLTVV.

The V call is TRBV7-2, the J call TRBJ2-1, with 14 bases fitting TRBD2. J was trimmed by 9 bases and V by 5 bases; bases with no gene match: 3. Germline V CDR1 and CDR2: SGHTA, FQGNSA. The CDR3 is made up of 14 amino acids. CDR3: CASSGTSGGSEQFF. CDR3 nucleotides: TGTGCCAGCAGCGGGACTAGCGGGGGTAGTGAGCAGTTCTTC.

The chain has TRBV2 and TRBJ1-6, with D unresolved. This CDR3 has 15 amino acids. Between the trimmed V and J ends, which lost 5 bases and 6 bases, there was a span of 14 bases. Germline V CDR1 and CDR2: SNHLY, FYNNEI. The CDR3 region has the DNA TGTGCCAGCAGTCCTAATGACATATTTAATTCACCCCTCCACTTT. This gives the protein CASSPNDIFNSPLHF.

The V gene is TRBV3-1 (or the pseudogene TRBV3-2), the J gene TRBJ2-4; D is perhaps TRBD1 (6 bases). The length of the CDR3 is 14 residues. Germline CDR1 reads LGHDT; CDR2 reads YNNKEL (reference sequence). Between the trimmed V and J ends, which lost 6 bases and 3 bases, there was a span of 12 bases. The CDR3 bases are TGTGCCAGCAGTAGAGGGGGTAGCAAAAACATTCAGTACTTC. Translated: CASSRGGSKNIQYF.

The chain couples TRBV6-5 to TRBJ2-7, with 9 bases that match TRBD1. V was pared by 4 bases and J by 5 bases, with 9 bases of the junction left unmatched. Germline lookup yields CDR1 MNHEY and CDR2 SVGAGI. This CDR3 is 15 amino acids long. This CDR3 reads CASSFNPGQGNEQYF. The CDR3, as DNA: TGTGCCAGCAGTTTCAACCCGGGACAGGGCAACGAGCAGTACTTC.

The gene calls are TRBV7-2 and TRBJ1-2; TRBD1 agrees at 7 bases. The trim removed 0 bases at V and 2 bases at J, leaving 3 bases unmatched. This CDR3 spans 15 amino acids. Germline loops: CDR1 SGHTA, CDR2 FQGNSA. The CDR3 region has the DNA TGTGCCAGCAGCTTAGCTCCGGGACAGAACTATGGCTACACCTTC. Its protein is CASSLAPGQNYGYTF.

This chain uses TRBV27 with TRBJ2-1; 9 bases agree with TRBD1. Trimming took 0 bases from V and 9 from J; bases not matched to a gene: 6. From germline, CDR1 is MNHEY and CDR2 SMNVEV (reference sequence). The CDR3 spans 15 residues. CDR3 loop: CASSLSGQGFGEQFF. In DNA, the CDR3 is TGTGCCAGCAGTTTATCGGGACAGGGCTTTGGTGAGCAGTTCTTC.

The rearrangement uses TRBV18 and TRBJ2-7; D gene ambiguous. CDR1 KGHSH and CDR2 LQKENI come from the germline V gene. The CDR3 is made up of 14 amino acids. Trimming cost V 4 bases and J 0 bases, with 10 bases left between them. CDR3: CASSRAGRSYEQYF. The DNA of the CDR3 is TGTGCCAGCTCACGGGCAGGCCGCTCCTACGAGCAGTACTTC.

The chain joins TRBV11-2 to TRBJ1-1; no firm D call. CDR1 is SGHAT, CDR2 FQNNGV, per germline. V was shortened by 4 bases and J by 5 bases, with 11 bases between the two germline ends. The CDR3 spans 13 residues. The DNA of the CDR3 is TGTGCCAGCAGCTCCTTTGGAGGTACTGAAGCTTTCTTT. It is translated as CASSSFGGTEAFF.

CDR3 DNA: TGTGCCAGCAGCTTGGGGCCAGGGGAGAGCACCGGGGAGCTGTTTTTT. Translating it yields CASSLGPGESTGELFF. The chain is built from TRBV7-9 and TRBJ2-2; the D gene is possibly TRBD1 (6 bases). Trimming pared 3 bases from V and 4 bases from J, leaving 15 bases between. The CDR3 sequence is 16 residues long. Germline CDR1 reads SEHNR; CDR2 reads FQNEAQ (reference sequence).

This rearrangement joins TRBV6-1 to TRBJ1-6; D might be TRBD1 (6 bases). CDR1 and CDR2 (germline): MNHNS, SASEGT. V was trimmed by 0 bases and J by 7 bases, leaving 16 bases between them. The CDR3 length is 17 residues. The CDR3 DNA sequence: TGTGCCAGCAGTGAAGCGCCTGGGGGGGCTCGGAATTCACCCCTCCACTTT. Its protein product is CASSEAPGGARNSPLHF.

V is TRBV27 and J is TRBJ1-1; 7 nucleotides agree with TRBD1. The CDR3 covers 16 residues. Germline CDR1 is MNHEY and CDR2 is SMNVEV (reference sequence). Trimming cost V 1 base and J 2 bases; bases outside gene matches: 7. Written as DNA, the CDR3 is TGTGCCAGCAGTTTATGGGGCAGGGGGTACAACACTGAAGCTTTCTTT. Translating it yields CASSLWGRGYNTEAFF.

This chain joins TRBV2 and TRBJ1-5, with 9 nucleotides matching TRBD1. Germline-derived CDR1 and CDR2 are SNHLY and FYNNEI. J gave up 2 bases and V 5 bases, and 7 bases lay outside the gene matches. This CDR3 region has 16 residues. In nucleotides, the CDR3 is TGTGCCAGCAGTTTAACACAGGGGGCAGGCAATCAGCCCCAGCATTTT. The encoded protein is CASSLTQGAGNQPQHF.

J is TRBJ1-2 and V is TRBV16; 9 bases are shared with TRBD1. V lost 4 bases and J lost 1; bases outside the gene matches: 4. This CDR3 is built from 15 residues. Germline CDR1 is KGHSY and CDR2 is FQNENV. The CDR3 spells CASSPGQGFNYGYTF. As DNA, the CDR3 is TGTGCCAGCAGCCCGGGACAGGGATTTAACTATGGCTACACCTTC. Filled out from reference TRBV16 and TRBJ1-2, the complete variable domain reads GEEVAQTPKHLVRGEGQKAKLYCAPIKGHSYVFWYQQVLKNEFKFLISFQNENVFDETGMPKERFSAKCLPNSPCSLEIQATKLEDSAVYFCASSPGQGFNYGYTFGSGTRLTVV.